The 17 T cell receptor beta chains below were found in one sample sequenced in a study of OX40 agonist ivuxolimab in advanced cancers. Data came from immunoSEQ multiplex PCR; TCRdb stores just in-frame clones and leaves some out. Among some 41,000 clones listed, roughly 90% were seen once. Source: CD4+ or CD8+ T cells sorted from blood, taken in a trial of the OX40 agonist ivuxolimab. Every receptor here comes from an adult with an advanced solid tumor such as melanoma, head and neck, liver or kidney cancer.

The chain recombines TRBV19 with TRBJ1-5, with TRBD1 identical over 8 bases. Germline CDR1 LNHDA, CDR2 SQIVND (reference sequence). This CDR3 has 18 residues. Trimming took 4 bases from V and 1 from J; bases not matched to a gene: 12. The chain's CDR3 is CASSKDRAQSLSNQPQHF. In nucleotides, the CDR3 is TGTGCCAGTAGTAAGGACAGGGCCCAATCCTTAAGCAATCAGCCCCAGCATTTT.

The chain employs TRBV5-1 and TRBJ2-5; D not certain. The CDR3 has 16 residues. The V end lost 4 bases, the J end lost 2 bases, and 18 bases lay between the germline ends. Germline-derived CDR1 and CDR2 are SGHRS and YFSETQ. In DNA form, the CDR3 reads TGCGCCAGCAGCCCCCTCCCCACGGCCATTCAAGAGACCCAGTACTTC. It specifies CASSPLPTAIQETQYF.

V and J are TRBV27 and TRBJ2-7, with TRBD2 as a possible D gene (6 bases). V gave up 3 bases and J gave up 3 bases, with 12 bases separating them. This CDR3 comprises 14 residues. The germline CDR1 and CDR2 sequences are MNHEY and SMNVEV (reference sequence). CDR3 bases: TGTGCCAGCAGTTTTTCCGGGAGCGTCTACGAGCAGTACTTC. The encoded protein is CASSFSGSVYEQYF.

The rearrangement joins TRBV15 to TRBJ1-5; D is possibly TRBD1 (6 bases). The V end lost 6 bases, the J end lost 5 bases, and 17 bases lay between the germline ends. The CDR3 loop spans 15 amino acids. Germline V gene data show CDR1 as LNHNV and CDR2 as YYDKDF (reference sequence). In nucleotides, the CDR3 is TGTGCCACCAGTAATTCAGGGGCCAATTATCAGCCCCAGCATTTT. Translation gives CATSNSGANYQPQHF.

The chain couples TRBV5-6 to TRBJ1-6; D gene unclear. The V and J ends lost 7 bases and 3 bases respectively, with 11 bases between them. This CDR3 has 14 residues. Germline CDR1 SGHDT, CDR2 YYEEEE. CDR3 DNA sequence: TGTGCCAGCCAACACGGAAACTATAATTCACCCCTCCACTTT. Protein sequence: CASQHGNYNSPLHF. The complete variable domain, with remaining parts taken from reference TRBV5-6 and TRBJ1-6, reads DAGVTQSPTHLIKTRGQQVTLRCSPKSGHDTVSWYQQALGQGPQFIFQYYEEEERQRGNFPDRFSGHQFPNYSSELNVNALLLGDSALYLCASQHGNYNSPLHFGNGTRLTVT.

The rearrangement links TRBV7-9 to TRBJ2-1; no clear D gene. From germline, CDR1 is SEHNR and CDR2 FQNEAQ (reference sequence). The CDR3 has 14 amino acids. V lost 5 bases and J 4 bases, leaving 12 bases between the germline ends. CDR3 DNA: TGTGCCAGCAGCCTCACCGGGCCTTACAATGAGCAGTTCTTC. This codes for CASSLTGPYNEQFF.

This sequence joins TRBV18 and TRBJ2-1, with 8 bases that match TRBD1. This CDR3 has 15 residues. Trimming took 4 bases from V and 1 from J; bases not matched to a gene: 3. CDR1 KGHSH and CDR2 LQKENI come from the germline V gene. The CDR3 loop is CASSRGQGSYNEQFF. In DNA, the CDR3 is TGTGCCAGCTCACGAGGACAGGGATCCTACAATGAGCAGTTCTTC.

The chain has TRBV19 and TRBJ2-1; 12 bases are shared with TRBD2. The germline CDR1 and CDR2 sequences are LNHDA and SQIVND (reference sequence). This CDR3 is 17 amino acids long. The V segment lost 3 bases and the J segment 4 bases; nucleotides outside the gene matches: 7. The DNA of the CDR3 is TGTGCCAGTAGTATCCTAAAGACTAGCGGGGGTTACAATGAGCAGTTCTTC. This codes for CASSILKTSGGYNEQFF. Based on the CDR3 plus reference TRBV19 and TRBJ2-1, the full variable domain is DGGITQSPKYLFRKEGQNVTLSCEQNLNHDAMYWYRQDPGQGLRLIYYSQIVNDFQKGDIAEGYSVSREKKESFPLTVTSAQKNPTAFYLCASSILKTSGGYNEQFFGPGTRLTVL.

The J gene is TRBJ2-2, the V gene TRBV5-6; 10 nucleotides match TRBD1. The V gene end was trimmed by 6 bases and the J gene end by 3 bases; junction bases not matched to a gene: 5. CDR3 length: 15 residues. Germline CDR1 SGHDT, CDR2 YYEEEE. The CDR3 DNA follows: TGTGCCAGCATCGGACAGGGGGGAGACACCGGGGAGCTGTTTTTT. Translation: CASIGQGGDTGELFF.

The rearrangement links TRBV7-2 to TRBJ2-7; unclear D gene. This CDR3 comprises 13 residues. The ends were cut back, 5 bases at V and 10 bases at J, with 18 bases in the middle. From germline, CDR1 is SGHTA and CDR2 FQGNSA. In DNA form, the CDR3 reads TGTGCCAGCAGCGCCACGAGTTTACGACTTCAGTACTTC. This sequence encodes CASSATSLRLQYF.

J is TRBJ2-7 and V is TRBV14; D is undetermined. This CDR3 is 11 amino acids long. Per germline, CDR1 SGHDN and CDR2 FVKESK. V shed 4 bases and J shed 5 bases, with 6 bases lying between them. CDR3 in DNA: TGTGCCAGCAGCCCGAGACACGAGCAGTACTTC. Amino acid sequence: CASSPRHEQYF.

V gene TRBV5-1 combines with J gene TRBJ2-2; possibly TRBD1 for D (6 bases). The CDR3 loop spans 15 amino acids. The germline gives CDR1 SGHRS, CDR2 YFSETQ. V was trimmed by 0 bases and J by 3 bases, leaving 9 bases between them. CDR3 sequence: CASSLAGADTGELFF. As DNA, the CDR3 is TGCGCCAGCAGCTTGGCAGGGGCCGACACCGGGGAGCTGTTTTTT.

The V gene is TRBV7-2, the J gene TRBJ2-3; 9 bases align to TRBD1. CDR3 size: 15 residues. In germline, CDR1 is SGHTA, CDR2 FQGNSA. With 3 bases clipped from V and 5 bases from J, the junction kept 6 bases outside the gene matches. The CDR3 bases are TGTGCCAGCAGCTTCTCCGGGACAGGGAGAGATACGCAGTATTTT. Protein sequence: CASSFSGTGRDTQYF.

The chain has TRBV10-3 and TRBJ2-7; 9 bases line up with TRBD2. Germline V gene lookup returns CDR1 ENHRY and CDR2 SYGVKD. Losses at the gene ends were 5 bases for V and 4 bases for J; bases not matched to a gene: 3. The CDR3 has 13 residues. Here the CDR3 reads CAISRLAEYEQYF. In nucleotides, the CDR3 is TGTGCCATCAGTCGACTAGCGGAGTACGAGCAGTACTTC.

This chain links TRBV7-3 with TRBJ2-1; 9 nucleotides line up with TRBD2. There are 15 residues in the CDR3. Germline lookup yields CDR1 SGHTA and CDR2 FQGTGA. V trimming: 5 bases; J trimming: 5 bases; junction bases outside the gene matches: 7. The CDR3 DNA reads as TGTGCCAGCAGCATTAGCGGGAGTATTAACAATGAGCAGTTCTTC. This gives the protein CASSISGSINNEQFF. The complete variable domain, with remaining parts taken from reference TRBV7-3 and TRBJ2-1, reads GAGVSQTPSNKVTEKGKYVELRCDPISGHTALYWYRQSLGQGPEFLIYFQGTGAADDSGLPNDRFFAVRPEGSVSTLKIQRTERGDSAVYLCASSISGSINNEQFFGPGTRLTVL.

The chain uses TRBV2 and TRBJ1-1, with 8 bases identical to TRBD1. The CDR3 length is 11 residues. Germline loops: CDR1 SNHLY, CDR2 FYNNEI. J gave up 12 bases and V 7 bases, and 7 bases lay outside the gene matches. CDR3 region: CASIRDRGTFF. The CDR3 DNA reads as TGTGCCAGCATTAGAGACAGGGGAACTTTCTTT.

The V and J genes are TRBV14 and TRBJ2-5; 13 nucleotides match TRBD2. Germline CDR1 and CDR2: SGHDN and FVKESK. The V and J ends lost 3 bases and 5 bases, in that order; junction bases with no gene match: 9. CDR3 size: 17 residues. CDR3 loop: CASSHYGLAGVWETQYF. CDR3 DNA sequence: TGTGCCAGCAGCCACTACGGACTAGCGGGAGTTTGGGAGACCCAGTACTTC.